This T cell receptor (beta chain) was observed in a study of response to subunit inactivated influenza vaccine. Whole-study results and caveats: There was a suggestion from the authors that each seasonal influenza vaccination recruits few new T cells.

TCRdb re-called the RT-PCR reads through MiXCR, storing one row per CDR3 protein. This sample has 650,000 to 700,000 distinct CDR3 sequences, with around 14% found just once. Concerning this clonotype itself: The target antigen is unknown.

This receptor was taken from a man aged 45 to 65 who received an inactivated influenza vaccine. Sequenced material: PBMCs from blood, taken roughly 13 days after vaccination.

The CDR3 coding sequence is TGTGCCAGCAGCGGTGTCCCGGGACTAGTTAAGGAAAAAAATGAGCAGTTCTTC. This encodes CASSGVPGLVKEKNEQFF. The chain employs TRBV9 and TRBJ2-1, with 8 positions matching TRBD2. The CDR3 is 18 amino acids. Trimming removed 3 bases from V and 7 bases from J; junction bases left unmatched: 18. Germline loops: CDR1 SGDLS, CDR2 YYNGEE.